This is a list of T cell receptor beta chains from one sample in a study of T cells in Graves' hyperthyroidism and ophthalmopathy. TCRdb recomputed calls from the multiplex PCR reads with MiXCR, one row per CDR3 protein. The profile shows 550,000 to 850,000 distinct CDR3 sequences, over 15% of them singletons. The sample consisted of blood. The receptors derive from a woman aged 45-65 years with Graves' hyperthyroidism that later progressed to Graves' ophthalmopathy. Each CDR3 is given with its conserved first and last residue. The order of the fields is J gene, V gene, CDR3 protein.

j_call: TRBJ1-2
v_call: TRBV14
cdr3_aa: CASSTRTTGHYGYTF

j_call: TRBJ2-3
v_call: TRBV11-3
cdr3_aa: CASSPRDRGRHTQYF

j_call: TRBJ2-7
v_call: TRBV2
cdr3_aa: CASRDVAGTGAYEQYF

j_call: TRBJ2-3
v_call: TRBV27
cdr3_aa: CASSLWAGGGWTQYF

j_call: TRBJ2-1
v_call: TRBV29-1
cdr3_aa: CSLTVEYNEQFF

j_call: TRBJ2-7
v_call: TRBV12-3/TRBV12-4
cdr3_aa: CASSLAGQIPYEQYF

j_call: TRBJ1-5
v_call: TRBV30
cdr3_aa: CAWRRDVYQPQHF

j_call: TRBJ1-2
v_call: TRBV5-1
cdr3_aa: CASSPGQGKGTF

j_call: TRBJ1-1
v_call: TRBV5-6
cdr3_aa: CASSLRMGGTEAFF

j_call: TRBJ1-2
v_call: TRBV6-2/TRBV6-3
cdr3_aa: CASSWTGPSHYGYTF

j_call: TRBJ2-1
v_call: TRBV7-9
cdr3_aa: CATHRTNEQFF